The next 9 T cell receptor beta chains were all read from a single sample in a study of T cells in Graves' hyperthyroidism and ophthalmopathy. Researchers amplified the TCR beta CDR3 regions from RNA transcripts. The study used the HTBI primer set for a first-round RT-PCR of the TCR CDR3. TCRdb reprocessed the multiplex PCR reads via MiXCR and lists one record per CDR3 protein. The table shows hundreds of thousands of distinct CDR3 sequences, with approximately 23% occurring only once. Sequencing was performed on blood. The receptor set was obtained from a woman aged 65 to 85 with Graves' ophthalmopathy.

This clonotype was observed a handful of times. The rearrangement links TRBV28 to TRBJ1-3; a possible D gene is TRBD1 (5 bases). Trimming left V 6 bases short and J 4 bases short, with 13 bases between. Germline lookup yields CDR1 MDHEN and CDR2 SYDVKM. The CDR3 is 14 amino acids. The CDR3 DNA reads TGTGCCAGCAGCACGGGGGGGAGAGGAAACACCATATATTTT. Amino acids: CASSTGGRGNTIYF. The entire variable domain, with the rest obtained from reference TRBV28 and TRBJ1-3, is as follows: DVKVTQSSRYLVKRTGEKVFLECVQDMDHENMFWYRQDPGLGLRLIYFSYDVKMKEKGDIPEGYSVSREKKERFSLILESASTNQTSMYLCASSTGGRGNTIYFGEGSWLTVV.

This sequence joins TRBV7-2 and TRBJ2-5; 12 bases map to TRBD2. The ends lost 5 bases at V and 4 bases at J; junction bases unmatched: 5. Germline V CDR1 and CDR2: SGHTA, FQGNSA. The CDR3 sequence is 15 residues long. This chain's CDR3 is CASSVTSGSGETQYF. CDR3 bases: TGTGCCAGCAGCGTGACTAGCGGGAGTGGAGAGACCCAGTACTTC.

There are a few counts of this clonotype. The chain is built from TRBV10-3 and TRBJ2-1; D may match TRBD1 or TRBD2 (5 bases each). CDR1 and CDR2 (germline): ENHRY, SYGVKD. CDR3 length: 15 residues. Trimming stripped 1 base from V and 3 bases from J, with 10 bases between. The CDR3 bases are TGTGCCATCAGTGAGTGGGGACCAGACTACAATGAGCAGTTCTTC. Translated, it gives CAISEWGPDYNEQFF.

Points on this clonotype: At one boundary the junction diverges from the germline segment, which might be a read error. The chain recombines TRBV27 with TRBJ2-7, with D unclear. The CDR3 is made up of 14 amino acids. The germline gives CDR1 MNHEY, CDR2 SMNVEV (reference sequence). The CDR3 DNA sequence: TGTGCCAGCAGTTTAGGGGTCGGCAACTACGAGCAGTGCTTC. Amino acid sequence: CASSLGVGNYEQCF.

Many counts were recorded for this clonotype. The V call is TRBV12-3 or TRBV12-4, the J call TRBJ2-7; 10 positions match TRBD2. The CDR3 extends over 14 amino acids. With V trimmed by 3 bases and J by 3 bases, 2 bases remained unmatched. The CDR3 loop reads CASSFERGGYEQYF. The CDR3 DNA reads as TGTGCCAGCAGTTTCGAGCGGGGGGGCTACGAGCAGTACTTC.

In its sample, this clonotype was seen a few times. The chain joins TRBV20-1 to TRBJ2-1; the match to TRBD2 covers 7 bases. After removal of 6 bases from V and 4 bases from J, the junction contained 3 bases not matched to a gene. Germline-derived CDR1 and CDR2 are DFQATT and SNEGSKA (reference sequence). The CDR3 spans 12 residues. CDR3 nucleotides: TGCAGTGCAATCGGGAGGTACAATGAGCAGTTCTTC. Translation gives CSAIGRYNEQFF.

This clonotype was counted ten times or more. The chain uses TRBV7-2 and TRBJ2-5, with TRBD2 identical over 7 bases. The CDR3 totals 16 residues. J was trimmed by 2 bases and V by 1 base; bases with no gene match: 7. Germline V CDR1 and CDR2: SGHTA, FQGNSA. CDR3 loop: CASSLVGGRGQETQYF. Written as DNA, the CDR3 is TGTGCCAGCAGCTTAGTCGGCGGGAGAGGTCAAGAGACCCAGTACTTC.

This chain uses TRBV6-2 or TRBV6-3 with TRBJ2-1; D remains ambiguous. Germline values: CDR1 MNHEY, CDR2 SVGEGT. The V gene lost 2 bases and the J gene lost 4 bases, with 6 bases spanning the gap. CDR3 length equals 13 residues. DNA of the CDR3: TGTGCCAGCAGTTACGGGGTTTACAATGAGCAGTTCTTC. Translation gives CASSYGVYNEQFF.

V usage is TRBV5-1 and J usage is TRBJ2-3; TRBD1 matches at 10 bases. CDR3 length: 17 residues. Trimming removed 4 bases from V and 3 bases from J; junction bases left unmatched: 11. Germline V lookup: CDR1 SGHRS, CDR2 YFSETQ. The CDR3 DNA sequence: TGCGCCAGCAGCGACCCGACCGGGACAGGGGTGACAGATACGCAGTATTTT. Its translation is CASSDPTGTGVTDTQYF.